The clone carrying this TCR beta chain was counted only a few times. No antigen is known for it. The CDR3 length is 18 residues. J was trimmed by 2 bases and V by 0 bases; bases with no gene match: 8. In germline, CDR1 is MNHEY, CDR2 SVGAGI. These data come from a study of blood T cells in healthy people across ages. The study's findings and limits: Long-lived and aged donors differed, with more naive CD4+ cells and higher diversity in the long-lived.

A second about 6 to 12 cycle PCR used barcoded and J-beta primers. Each cDNA molecule, via a template-switch adaptor with 12 random nucleotides, was tagged. In TCRdb, the 5' RACE reads were re-called with MiXCR into one record per CDR3 protein. The table has some 850,000 distinct CDR3 sequences, around 25% seen once. This sample was also put to use in a study of T cells of mothers and their children.

The sequenced sample was blood. The V gene is TRBV6-5, the J gene TRBJ1-3, with 9 positions matching TRBD1. This TCR was sampled from a boy aged 5-17 years in good health. Written as DNA, the CDR3 is TGTGCCAGCAGTTACTCCCCACAGGGGGCAGTTCCTGGAAACACCATATATTTT. Amino acids: CASSYSPQGAVPGNTIYF.